What follows are 30 T cell receptor beta chains derived from one specimen sequenced in a study of T cells after yellow fever vaccination. Via MiXCR, TCRdb re-called the 5' RACE reads, giving one row per CDR3 protein. Seen here are 550,000 to 750,000 distinct CDR3 sequences, approximately 13% observed once, and the top ten hold about an eighth. Sequences were derived from PBMCs, sampled on the day of the yellow fever booster vaccination. Every receptor here comes from a man younger than 45 who received the YFV17D yellow fever vaccine.

This clonotype was detected ten times or more. The chain recombines TRBV29-1 with TRBJ2-5, with D maybe TRBD2 (5 bases). Trimming removed 4 bases at V and 5 bases at J, with 8 bases between. CDR1 and CDR2 (germline): SQVTM, ANQGSEA. The CDR3 consists of 11 residues. The chain's CDR3 is CSVGGRETQYF. DNA of the CDR3: TGCAGCGTTGGAGGGCGGGAGACCCAGTACTTC.

This clonotype showed up just a few times. V is TRBV9 and J is TRBJ2-1; 10 nucleotides agree with TRBD2. Germline trimming cut 0 bases from V and 7 bases from J; bases unmatched to any gene: 10. The CDR3 contains 17 residues. CDR1 and CDR2 (germline): SGDLS, YYNGEE. This chain's CDR3 is CASSVGSLAGARNEQFF. The CDR3 region has the DNA TGTGCCAGCAGCGTAGGATCCCTAGCGGGAGCGCGAAATGAGCAGTTCTTC.

The chain carries TRBV4-2 and TRBJ1-5, with TRBD1 as a possible D gene (6 bases). Between the trimmed V and J ends, which lost 1 base and 5 bases, there was a span of 9 bases. This CDR3 has 14 residues. Germline V lookup: CDR1 LGHNA, CDR2 YNFKEQ. DNA for the CDR3: TGTGCCAGCAGCCAAGGGGGACAAGATCAGCCCCAGCATTTT. This gives the protein CASSQGGQDQPQHF.

V gene TRBV5-6 combines with J gene TRBJ2-7; D gene ambiguous. The germline V and J ends were trimmed by 5 bases and 0 bases, with 15 bases remaining between them. Germline loops: CDR1 SGHDT, CDR2 YYEEEE. The CDR3 is 15 residues long. The CDR3 spells CASSKRLVSSYEQYF. The CDR3, as DNA: TGTGCCAGCAGTAAGAGGCTAGTTTCCTCCTACGAGCAGTACTTC. Based on the CDR3 plus reference TRBV5-6 and TRBJ2-7, the full variable domain is DAGVTQSPTHLIKTRGQQVTLRCSPKSGHDTVSWYQQALGQGPQFIFQYYEEEERQRGNFPDRFSGHQFPNYSSELNVNALLLGDSALYLCASSKRLVSSYEQYFGPGTRLTVT.

This clonotype was found a few times. The V and J genes are TRBV7-2 and TRBJ2-7; 7 bases agree with TRBD1. The germline V gene has CDR1 SGHTA and CDR2 FQGNSA. This CDR3 has 13 residues. The trim removed 3 bases at V and 11 bases at J, leaving 10 bases unmatched. This chain's CDR3 is CASSLGTESVEYF. Here the CDR3 DNA reads TGTGCCAGCAGCTTGGGGACAGAATCTGTGGAGTACTTC. The full variable domain, rest sourced from reference TRBV7-2 and TRBJ2-7, is GAGVSQSPSNKVTEKGKDVELRCDPISGHTALYWYRQSLGQGLEFLIYFQGNSAPDKSGLPSDRFSAERTGGSVSTLTIQRTQQEDSAVYLCASSLGTESVEYFGPGTRLTVT.

The CDR3 here is CASSLASQGGEQYF. Written as DNA, the CDR3 is TGTGCCAGCAGTTTAGCGTCACAGGGGGGTGAGCAGTACTTC. V is TRBV12-3 or TRBV12-4 and J is TRBJ2-7; 8 bases agree with TRBD1. V lost 0 bases and J lost 7; bases outside the gene matches: 5. The CDR3 runs 14 residues.

The rearrangement links TRBV7-9 to TRBJ2-3; 7 bases are a match to TRBD2. This CDR3 region has 15 residues. Germline assignment: CDR1 SEHNR and CDR2 FQNEAQ (reference sequence). V shed 3 bases and J 3 bases; nucleotides not matched to a gene: 6. The CDR3 DNA reads as TGTGCCAGCAGCTTGAACGGGAGGCAAACAGATACGCAGTATTTT. Amino acids: CASSLNGRQTDTQYF.

In this sample, this clonotype turned up a few times. The chain recombines TRBV7-9 with TRBJ1-4; no definite D call. CDR3 length equals 16 residues. Trimming pared 4 bases from V and 0 bases from J, leaving 12 bases between. CDR1 and CDR2 (germline): SEHNR, FQNEAQ (reference sequence). CDR3 in amino acids: CASSSLTWATNEKLFF. The CDR3 nucleotides are TGTGCCAGCAGCTCCCTGACATGGGCAACTAATGAAAAACTGTTTTTT.

This sequence joins TRBV7-9 and TRBJ2-1; D may be TRBD2 (6 bases). The CDR3 totals 16 residues. CDR1 is SEHNR and CDR2 is FQNEAQ in the germline V gene (reference sequence). Trimming shortened V by 5 bases and J by 12 bases, and 26 bases separated the two germline ends. CDR3 sequence: CASSIWGLQGGDLQFF. The CDR3 bases are TGTGCCAGCAGCATATGGGGACTGCAGGGTGGGGACTTGCAGTTCTTC. The full variable domain, in which reference TRBV7-9 and TRBJ2-1 provide the parts outside the CDR3, is DTGVSQNPRHKITKRGQNVTFRCDPISEHNRLYWYRQTLGQGPEFLTYFQNEAQLEKSRLLSDRFSAERPKGSFSTLEIQRTEQGDSAMYLCASSIWGLQGGDLQFFGPGTRLTVL.

This clonotype came up a few times. The chain is built from TRBV7-2 and TRBJ2-7; 8 bases agree with TRBD2. The CDR3 is 15 amino acids. The junction had 6 bases not matched to a gene; V was cut back by 1 base and J by 4 bases. Germline CDR1 SGHTA, CDR2 FQGNSA. The CDR3: CASSLVLSGAYEQYF. For the CDR3, the DNA is TGTGCCAGCAGCTTAGTCCTTAGCGGGGCTTACGAGCAGTACTTC. The full variable domain, in which reference TRBV7-2 and TRBJ2-7 provide the parts outside the CDR3, is GAGVSQSPSNKVTEKGKDVELRCDPISGHTALYWYRQSLGQGLEFLIYFQGNSAPDKSGLPSDRFSAERTGGSVSTLTIQRTQQEDSAVYLCASSLVLSGAYEQYFGPGTRLTVT.

The DNA for the CDR3 is TGTGCCAGCGGTCGACTAGCGGTGCTCACCGGGGAGCTGTTTTTT. It specifies CASGRLAVLTGELFF. The chain joins TRBV27 to TRBJ2-2; 9 positions agree with TRBD2. The CDR3 length is 15 residues. Per germline, CDR1 MNHEY and CDR2 SMNVEV (reference sequence). The junction had 8 bases not matched to a gene; V was cut back by 8 bases and J by 4 bases.

This clonotype turned up a few times. CDR3 DNA sequence: TGTGCCAGCAGCTTCTTTCCGGTGAACACTGAAGCTTTCTTT. Its protein product is CASSFFPVNTEAFF. The V gene is TRBV7-9, the J gene TRBJ1-1, with D unresolved. The CDR3 covers 14 residues. Per the germline V gene, CDR1 is SEHNR and CDR2 is FQNEAQ (reference sequence). The V end was cut by 3 bases, the J end by 0 bases, with 8 bases between. The entire variable domain, with the rest obtained from reference TRBV7-9 and TRBJ1-1, is as follows: DTGVSQNPRHKITKRGQNVTFRCDPISEHNRLYWYRQTLGQGPEFLTYFQNEAQLEKSRLLSDRFSAERPKGSFSTLEIQRTEQGDSAMYLCASSFFPVNTEAFFGQGTRLTVV.

This clonotype was seen more than once but under ten times. The rearrangement uses TRBV29-1 and TRBJ2-7; 9 bases agree with TRBD1. The J segment lost 2 bases and the V segment lost 6 bases, leaving 5 bases of the junction unmatched. Per the germline V gene, CDR1 is SQVTM and CDR2 is ANQGSEA. The CDR3 spans 13 residues. The chain's CDR3 is CSVADRGPYEQYF. In nucleotides, the CDR3 is TGCAGCGTGGCGGACAGGGGACCCTACGAGCAGTACTTC.

This clonotype was picked up a small number of times. V usage is TRBV20-1 and J usage is TRBJ2-3; 12 nucleotides match TRBD2. In germline, CDR1 is DFQATT, CDR2 SNEGSKA (reference sequence). V lost 5 bases to trimming and J lost 6 bases; unmatched junction nucleotides: 24. The CDR3 runs 20 residues. The CDR3 DNA reads TGCAGTGCTCCGAGGTGGCCCCCCCACCCCCTAGCGGGAGGGCTGGATACGCAGTATTTT. Translated: CSAPRWPPHPLAGGLDTQYF.

The V call is TRBV29-1, the J call TRBJ2-5, with 7 bases identical to TRBD1. J gave up 8 bases and V 6 bases, and 15 bases lay outside the gene matches. Germline assignment: CDR1 SQVTM and CDR2 ANQGSEA. This CDR3 is 14 amino acids long. The CDR3 region is CSVRPGTDKSTQYF. CDR3 DNA sequence: TGCAGCGTGCGACCCGGGACAGATAAGAGTACCCAGTACTTC.

This clonotype was observed a few times. The chain employs TRBV20-1 and TRBJ2-5; 9 bases agree with TRBD1. Germline lookup yields CDR1 DFQATT and CDR2 SNEGSKA (reference sequence). CDR3 length: 15 residues. Losses at the gene ends were 8 bases for V and 1 base for J; bases not matched to a gene: 11. The CDR3 coding sequence is TGCAGTTCACATTCGGACAGGGGACCCCAAGAGACCCAGTACTTC. It codes for CSSHSDRGPQETQYF.

This rearrangement joins TRBV7-6 to TRBJ2-4; 9 bases align to TRBD2. V gave up 5 bases and J gave up 7 bases; unmatched junction bases: 6. This CDR3 has 14 residues. Germline CDR1 is SGHVS and CDR2 is FNYEAQ. CDR3 loop: CASSPAAGGNIQYF. The DNA for the CDR3 is TGTGCCAGCAGCCCCGCTGCGGGAGGGAACATTCAGTACTTC.

The gene calls are TRBV19 and TRBJ2-5, with 7 bases lining up with TRBD1. V lost 5 bases, J lost 2 bases, and 5 bases stayed unmatched. The CDR3 has 14 amino acids. Germline CDR1 and CDR2: LNHDA and SQIVND (reference sequence). The CDR3 region is CASSPQGKQETQYF. CDR3 nucleotides: TGTGCCAGTAGTCCACAGGGGAAGCAAGAGACCCAGTACTTC.

This clonotype was seen only a few times. J is TRBJ2-7 and V is TRBV5-1; D is unresolved. Germline V gene data show CDR1 as SGHRS and CDR2 as YFSETQ. V was trimmed by 0 bases and J by 1 base, leaving 8 bases between them. CDR3 length: 14 amino acids. CDR3 sequence reads: CASSLELMSYEQYF. In DNA form, the CDR3 reads TGCGCCAGCAGCTTGGAACTGATGTCCTACGAGCAGTACTTC. The full variable domain, in which reference TRBV5-1 and TRBJ2-7 provide the parts outside the CDR3, is KAGVTQTPRYLIKTRGQQVTLSCSPISGHRSVSWYQQTPGQGLQFLFEYFSETQRNKGNFPGRFSGRQFSNSRSEMNVSTLELGDSALYLCASSLELMSYEQYFGPGTRLTVT.

This clonotype has ten or more counts. The rearrangement joins TRBV24-1 to TRBJ2-1; no reliable D call. Germline V lookup: CDR1 KGHDR, CDR2 SFDVKD. The length of the CDR3 is 11 residues. The V end was cut by 4 bases, the J end by 4 bases, with 1 base between. CDR3 protein: CATSEYNEQFF. The CDR3 DNA is TGTGCCACCAGTGAGTACAATGAGCAGTTCTTC.

This rearrangement joins TRBV11-1 to TRBJ2-5, with 11 bases identical to TRBD2. CDR1 and CDR2 from the germline V gene are SGHAT and FQDESV (reference sequence). The junction had 11 bases not matched to a gene; V was cut back by 2 bases and J by 3 bases. The CDR3 has 18 residues. The CDR3 is CASSLSELAGVYEETQYF. Written as DNA, the CDR3 is TGTGCCAGCAGCTTAAGCGAACTAGCGGGAGTTTATGAAGAGACCCAGTACTTC.

The rearrangement joins TRBV5-1 to TRBJ2-7; 11 bases are a match to TRBD2. The V segment lost 3 bases and the J segment 2 bases; nucleotides outside the gene matches: 7. The germline CDR1 and CDR2 sequences are SGHRS and YFSETQ. This CDR3 comprises 16 residues. The CDR3 DNA reads TGCGCCAGCAGCTCCACCCAACTAGCGGGAGCCTACGAGCAGTACTTC. The encoded protein is CASSSTQLAGAYEQYF. Looking up the rest from reference TRBV5-1 and TRBJ2-7 gives the full variable domain: KAGVTQTPRYLIKTRGQQVTLSCSPISGHRSVSWYQQTPGQGLQFLFEYFSETQRNKGNFPGRFSGRQFSNSRSEMNVSTLELGDSALYLCASSSTQLAGAYEQYFGPGTRLTVT.

In its sample, this clonotype was seen a few times. The J gene is TRBJ2-6, the V gene TRBV11-1, with D uncertain. V lost 7 bases and J 0 bases, leaving 19 bases between the germline ends. The CDR3 totals 18 residues. Germline V gene sequence: CDR1 SGHAT, CDR2 FQDESV (reference sequence). This CDR3 is CASTPGKAPHSGANVLTF. The CDR3 coding sequence is TGTGCCAGCACCCCCGGTAAGGCTCCCCACTCTGGGGCCAACGTCCTGACTTTC.

This clonotype appeared a few times. This chain joins TRBV4-3 and TRBJ2-2, with 8 positions matching TRBD2. Trimming cost V 4 bases and J 4 bases; bases outside gene matches: 8. The CDR3 extends over 16 amino acids. Germline V gene sequence: CDR1 LGHNA, CDR2 YSLEER. Here the CDR3 DNA reads TGCGCCAGCAGCCTTAGCGGGAACTCGGGCACCGGGGAGCTGTTTTTT. This encodes CASSLSGNSGTGELFF.

This clonotype was observed a few times. V usage is TRBV7-8 and J usage is TRBJ2-2, with no clear D. Trimming removed 3 bases from V and 2 bases from J, with 10 bases in between. The V gene's germline CDR1 is SGHVS and CDR2 FQNEAQ. There are 15 residues in the CDR3. The CDR3 DNA reads TGTGCCAGCAGCTTCTCTTCCAAAAACACCGGGGAGCTGTTTTTT. It encodes CASSFSSKNTGELFF.

This clonotype turned up a few times. The gene calls are TRBV6-2 or TRBV6-3 and TRBJ2-3; either TRBD1 or TRBD2 may supply D (6 bases each). V lost 6 bases to trimming and J lost 2 bases, with 15 bases between them. The CDR3 is made up of 15 amino acids. Germline V gene lookup returns CDR1 MNHEY and CDR2 SVGEGT. CDR3 sequence: CASRNRDFHTDTQYF. The DNA of the CDR3 is TGTGCCAGCAGAAACAGGGACTTCCACACAGATACGCAGTATTTT.

This clonotype was seen a few times. The chain links TRBV7-8 to TRBJ2-2, with D perhaps TRBD1 (6 bases). The CDR3 totals 16 residues. The V end was cut by 1 base, the J end by 2 bases, with 11 bases between. Germline V gene data show CDR1 as SGHVS and CDR2 as FQNEAQ. The CDR3 nucleotides are TGTGCCAGCAGCTTAGTCGGGACACCTAACACCGGGGAGCTGTTTTTT. Translating it yields CASSLVGTPNTGELFF. Together with reference TRBV7-8 and TRBJ2-2, the CDR3 gives the full variable domain: GAGVSQSPRYKVAKRGQDVALRCDPISGHVSLFWYQQALGQGPEFLTYFQNEAQLDKSGLPSDRFFAERPEGSVSTLKIQRTQQEDSAVYLCASSLVGTPNTGELFFGEGSRLTVL.

CDR3 DNA sequence: TGTGCCAGCAGTTACTCGACCGGATCCAACTATGGCTACACCTTC. Encoded protein: CASSYSTGSNYGYTF. This chain connects TRBV6-5 to TRBJ1-2; D gene unclear. This CDR3 contains 15 residues. Trimming took off 0 bases at V and 2 bases at J, with 10 bases between the two ends. CDR1 MNHEY and CDR2 SVGAGI come from the germline V gene.

This sequence joins TRBV3-1 and TRBJ1-1, with D possibly matching TRBD1 (5 bases). CDR1 and CDR2 from the germline V gene are LGHDT and YNNKEL (reference sequence). The germline V and J ends were trimmed by 0 bases and 6 bases, with 11 bases remaining between them. This CDR3 is built from 14 residues. The CDR3 protein is CASSQDRTPPEAFF. CDR3 sequence (DNA): TGTGCCAGCAGCCAAGATAGGACACCGCCTGAAGCTTTCTTT.

The table lists this clonotype with a few counts. This sequence joins TRBV5-1 and TRBJ2-7; D gene unclear. Germline CDR1 SGHRS, CDR2 YFSETQ. The CDR3 loop spans 13 amino acids. V was cut by 4 bases and J by 3 bases, with 11 bases left in between. In nucleotides, the CDR3 is TGCGCCAGCAGCGTTGACCGCTACTACGAGCAGTACTTC. Amino acids: CASSVDRYYEQYF.